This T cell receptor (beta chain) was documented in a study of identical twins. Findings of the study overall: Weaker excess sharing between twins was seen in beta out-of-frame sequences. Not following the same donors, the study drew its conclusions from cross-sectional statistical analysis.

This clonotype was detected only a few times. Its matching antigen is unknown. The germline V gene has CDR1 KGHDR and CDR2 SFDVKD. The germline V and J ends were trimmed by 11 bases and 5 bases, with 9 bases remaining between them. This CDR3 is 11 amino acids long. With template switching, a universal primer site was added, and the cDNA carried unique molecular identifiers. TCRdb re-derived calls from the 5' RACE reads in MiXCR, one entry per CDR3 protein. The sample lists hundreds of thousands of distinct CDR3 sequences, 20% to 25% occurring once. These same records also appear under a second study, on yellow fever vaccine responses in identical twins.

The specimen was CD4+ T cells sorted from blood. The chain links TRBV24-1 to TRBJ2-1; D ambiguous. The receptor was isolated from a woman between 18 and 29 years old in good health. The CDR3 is CAISRDNEQFF. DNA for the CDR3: TGTGCCATATCTAGAGACAATGAGCAGTTCTTC.